The text below deals with one TCR beta chain. This entry belongs to a study of blood T cell repertoires in COVID-19. Study information: Acute-phase and convalescent COVID-19 samples originated in the United States, Italy and Spain. Sample material is recorded as cDNA or gDNA derived from T cells, B-cell-depleted T cells, or PBMCs.

V was clipped by 4 bases and J by 3 bases, with 25 bases between them. The germline CDR1 and CDR2 sequences are LGHDT and YNNKEL (reference sequence). The CDR3 is made up of 18 amino acids. Study processing details: Estimates of nucleated cell counts were drawn from the amplification of reference gene primers. Profiled with immunoSEQ multiplex PCR; TCRdb holds only in-frame clones, not every one. Clone size and V and J calls were adopted from that table, with D and trimming inferred from the DNA. The sample includes fewer than 60,000 clones, around 81% seen only once; the top ten take around 7.2%. The rearrangement uses TRBV3-1 (or the pseudogene TRBV3-2) and TRBJ2-7; the D gene is possibly TRBD2 (6 bases). Sequenced sample: peripheral blood. This receptor was taken from a man aged 65-85 years with active COVID-19. CDR3 bases: TGTGCCAGCAGCCCGAAAAGGTTCGGGAGAGGGGAAGACTACGAGCAGTACTTC. This translates into CASSPKRFGRGEDYEQYF.